The 4 T cell receptor beta chains below come from one sample, sequenced in a study of cytomegalovirus exposure and HLA in healthy donors. Amplification used 60 Vbeta primers and 13 Jbeta primers. The repertoire was sequenced with immunoSEQ multiplex PCR; TCRdb's copy has only in-frame clones and lacks some. This sample carries about 110,000 clones, 82% of them seen once, and the ten largest clones take under 3.5%. Sequences were obtained from PBMCs. These receptors came from a man between 25 and 39 years old in good health and CMV-seropositive.

Only a few counts were recorded for this clone. CDR3 region: CASSGTGGYNEQFF. The CDR3 DNA is TGTGCCAGCAGTGGGACAGGGGGCTACAATGAGCAGTTCTTC. The chain joins TRBV6-4 to TRBJ2-1; 10 bases line up with TRBD1. The V gene's germline CDR1 is MRHNA and CDR2 SNTAGT. After removal of 4 bases from V and 3 bases from J, the junction contained 0 bases not matched to a gene. This CDR3 has 14 amino acids.

The rearrangement links TRBV18 to TRBJ1-2; D is undetermined. Trimming shortened V by 3 bases and J by 0 bases, and 8 bases separated the two germline ends. The V gene's germline CDR1 is KGHSH and CDR2 LQKENI. This CDR3 spans 14 amino acids. CDR3 sequence (DNA): TGTGCCAGCTCACCTTCCGTTTCTAACTATGGCTACACCTTC. This codes for CASSPSVSNYGYTF.

The chain joins TRBV5-1 to TRBJ2-5; 11 nucleotides agree with TRBD1. Germline loops: CDR1 SGHRS, CDR2 YFSETQ. CDR3 length equals 16 residues. The J segment lost 5 bases and the V segment lost 3 bases, leaving 9 bases of the junction unmatched. CDR3 bases: TGCGCCAGCAGCTCGGATGGACAGGGGGCCTTGGAGACCCAGTACTTC. Encoded protein: CASSSDGQGALETQYF.

This chain joins TRBV6-1 and TRBJ1-5; possible D gene TRBD1, 5 bases. The CDR3 extends over 13 amino acids. V was clipped by 8 bases and J by 1 base, with 9 bases between them. Germline V gives CDR1 MNHNS, CDR2 SASEGT. Here the CDR3 reads CASRGGSNQPQHF. Written as DNA, the CDR3 is TGTGCCAGCCGGGGGGGGAGCAATCAGCCCCAGCATTTT.